This T cell receptor (beta chain) was documented in a study of blood T cell repertoires in COVID-19. Original analysis: From reference gene primer amplification, estimates of nucleated cell counts were derived. Assay: immunoSEQ multiplex PCR; the TCRdb copy retains only in-frame clones and omits some. From that table come the V and J calls and clone size; the DNA was used to work out D and trimming. The sample has around 300,000 clones, 80% to 95% seen once. Enrolled during active infection, Seattle patients were then followed longitudinally. Trimming left V 7 bases short and J 1 base short, with 13 bases between. Germline V CDR1 and CDR2: LNHDA, SQIVND (reference sequence). The CDR3 extends over 15 amino acids.

Source material: peripheral blood. V usage is TRBV19 and J usage is TRBJ2-2, with D possibly matching TRBD2 (5 bases). The receptor was isolated from a woman in her thirties with COVID-19, enrolled during active disease. CDR3 amino acids: CASTADSWNTGELFF. The DNA for the CDR3 is TGTGCCAGTACCGCGGACTCATGGAACACCGGGGAGCTGTTTTTT. The entire variable domain, with the rest obtained from reference TRBV19 and TRBJ2-2, is as follows: DGGITQSPKYLFRKEGQNVTLSCEQNLNHDAMYWYRQDPGQGLRLIYYSQIVNDFQKGDIAEGYSVSREKKESFPLTVTSAQKNPTAFYLCASTADSWNTGELFFGEGSRLTVL.